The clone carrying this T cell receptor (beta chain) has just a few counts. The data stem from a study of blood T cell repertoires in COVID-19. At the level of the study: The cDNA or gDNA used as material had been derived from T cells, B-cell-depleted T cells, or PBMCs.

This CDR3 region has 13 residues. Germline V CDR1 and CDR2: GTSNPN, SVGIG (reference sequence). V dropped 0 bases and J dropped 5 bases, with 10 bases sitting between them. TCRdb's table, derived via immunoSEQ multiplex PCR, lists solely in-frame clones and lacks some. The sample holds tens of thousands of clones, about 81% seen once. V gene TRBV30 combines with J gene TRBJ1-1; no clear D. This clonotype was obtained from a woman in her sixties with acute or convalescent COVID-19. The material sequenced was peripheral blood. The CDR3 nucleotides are TGTGCCTGGAGTGTTTTCGACGGGACTGAAGCTTTCTTT. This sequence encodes CAWSVFDGTEAFF.